The clone carrying this T cell receptor beta chain was detected only a few times. Its antigen is currently unknown. This sample was included in a study of CD4 T cells in relation to SARS-CoV-2 and coronaviruses. In the study overall: ViraFEST: approximately ten-day antigen culture of PBMCs, then TCR beta CDR3 sequencing. Points from the study as a whole: In around 63% of donors, memory CD4+ clonotypes crossrecognized SARS-CoV-2 and at least one common cold coronavirus spike. Samples before the pandemic and after infection were not matched within any donor.

Data came from immunoSEQ multiplex PCR; TCRdb stores just in-frame clones and leaves some out. The sample contains tens of thousands of clones, under 85% of which appear only once. Germline CDR1 reads MNHEY; CDR2 reads SVGAGI. CDR3 length: 12 residues. With 5 bases removed from V and 7 bases from J, the gap between germline ends came to 11 bases. Unexposed donor CD4+ T cells date from about 2010-2019, before the COVID-19 pandemic. Isolation of CD4+ T cells took place after approximately 11 days in culture. Testing used SARS-CoV-2 S/N and four cold-coronavirus spikes on unexposed-donor CD4+ T cells, cells permitting.

The genes are TRBV6-5 and TRBJ1-1, with D perhaps matching TRBD1 (5 bases). Sequenced input: CD4+ T cells from PBMCs, cultured in vitro. The TCR originated in a human donor in good health. The CDR3: CASSNPGREAFF. For the CDR3, the DNA is TGTGCCAGCAGTAATCCGGGACGTGAAGCTTTCTTT.